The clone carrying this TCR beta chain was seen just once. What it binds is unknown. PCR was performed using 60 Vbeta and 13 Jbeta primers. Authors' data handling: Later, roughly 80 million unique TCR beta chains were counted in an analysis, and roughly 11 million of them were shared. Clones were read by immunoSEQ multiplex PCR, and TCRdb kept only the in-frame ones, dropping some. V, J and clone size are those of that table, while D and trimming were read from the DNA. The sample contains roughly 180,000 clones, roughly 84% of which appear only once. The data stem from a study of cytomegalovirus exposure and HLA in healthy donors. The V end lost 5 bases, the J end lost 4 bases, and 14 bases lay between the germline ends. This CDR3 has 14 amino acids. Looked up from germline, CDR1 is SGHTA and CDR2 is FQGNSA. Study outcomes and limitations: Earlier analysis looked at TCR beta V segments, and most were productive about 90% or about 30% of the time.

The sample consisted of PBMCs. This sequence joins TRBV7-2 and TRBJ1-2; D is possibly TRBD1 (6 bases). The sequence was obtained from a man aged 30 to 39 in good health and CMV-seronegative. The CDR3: CASSPSTGSYGYTF. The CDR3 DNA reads TGTGCCAGCAGCCCATCGACAGGAAGCTATGGCTACACCTTC.